This T cell receptor (beta chain) stems from a study of blood T cell repertoires in COVID-19. The CDR3 sequence is 17 residues long. V trimming: 6 bases; J trimming: 7 bases; junction bases outside the gene matches: 14. In germline, CDR1 is LNHDA, CDR2 SQIVND (reference sequence). Clinical history as reported by participants underpinned cohort assignment. The protocol was immunoSEQ multiplex PCR, while the TCRdb copy is restricted to in-frame clones and leaves out a portion. The sample includes about 390,000 clones, around nine tenths of them seen just once. The chain carries TRBV19 and TRBJ1-6; 8 bases fit TRBD1. Sequences were obtained from PBMCs or T cells enriched from blood (not recorded which). The source is a woman aged 50 to 65 who had recovered from COVID-19. The CDR3 loop is CASRSPDREGSNSPLHF. For the CDR3, the DNA is TGTGCCAGTAGAAGCCCGGACAGGGAAGGATCCAATTCACCCCTCCACTTT.